This record looks at one TCR beta chain sequence and its context. The antigen remains unidentified. Measured with immunoSEQ multiplex PCR; TCRdb has only the in-frame clones, and not every one. The sample records about 150,000 clones, 75% to 95% being singletons. This sample was taken from a study of T cell responses to AZD1222 COVID-19 vaccine. Study findings and constraints: AZD1222 recipients seropositive at baseline numbered only five to seven. Repertoire sampling happened only post peak T cell response. Spike-specific TCR breadth rose after two AZD1222 doses, and depth rose as well. Reports say nearly half of spike-specific TCRs go after unmutated variant regions.

Per germline, CDR1 LNHDA and CDR2 SQIVND (reference sequence). Deletions cut 3 bases from V and 2 bases from J, with 12 bases between. The CDR3 spans 15 residues. The TCR comes from an adult who received the AZD1222 COVID-19 vaccine. Sample: peripheral blood, taken 28 days after the second AZD1222 dose. V usage is TRBV19 and J usage is TRBJ2-3; D is possibly TRBD2 (5 bases). Here the CDR3 reads CASSMTGGPTDTQYF. Here the CDR3 DNA reads TGTGCCAGTAGTATGACTGGAGGACCCACAGATACGCAGTATTTT.